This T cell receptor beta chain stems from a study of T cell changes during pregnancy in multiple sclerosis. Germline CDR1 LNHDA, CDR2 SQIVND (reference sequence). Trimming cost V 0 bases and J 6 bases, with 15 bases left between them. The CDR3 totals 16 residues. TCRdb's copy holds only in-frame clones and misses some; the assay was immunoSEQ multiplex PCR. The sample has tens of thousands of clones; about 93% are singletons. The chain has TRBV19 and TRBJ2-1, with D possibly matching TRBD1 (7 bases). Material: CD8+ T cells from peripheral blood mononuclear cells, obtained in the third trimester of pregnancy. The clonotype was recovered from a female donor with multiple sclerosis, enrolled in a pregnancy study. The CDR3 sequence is CASSIEVGQGGNEQFF. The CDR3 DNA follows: TGTGCCAGTAGTATAGAAGTGGGGCAGGGGGGCAATGAGCAGTTCTTC. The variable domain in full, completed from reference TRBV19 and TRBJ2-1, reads DGGITQSPKYLFRKEGQNVTLSCEQNLNHDAMYWYRQDPGQGLRLIYYSQIVNDFQKGDIAEGYSVSREKKESFPLTVTSAQKNPTAFYLCASSIEVGQGGNEQFFGPGTRLTVL.